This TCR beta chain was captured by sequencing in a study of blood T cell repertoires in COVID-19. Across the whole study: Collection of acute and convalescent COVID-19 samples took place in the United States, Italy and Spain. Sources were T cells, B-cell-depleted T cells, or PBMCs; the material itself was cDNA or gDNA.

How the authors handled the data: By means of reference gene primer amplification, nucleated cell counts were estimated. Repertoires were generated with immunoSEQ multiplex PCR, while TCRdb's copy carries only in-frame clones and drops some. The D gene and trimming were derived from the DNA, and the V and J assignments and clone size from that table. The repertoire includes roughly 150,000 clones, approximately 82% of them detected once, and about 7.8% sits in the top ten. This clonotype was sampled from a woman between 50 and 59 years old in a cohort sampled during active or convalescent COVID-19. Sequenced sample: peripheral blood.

This CDR3 is CASSDSPGLAGGPGTQYF. Here the CDR3 DNA reads TGTGCCAGCAGTGACTCCCCGGGACTAGCGGGGGGGCCTGGCACGCAGTATTTT. The chain joins TRBV6-4 to TRBJ2-3; TRBD2 matches at 16 bases. Germline assignment: CDR1 MRHNA and CDR2 SNTAGT. This CDR3 is 18 amino acids long. V lost 0 bases to trimming and J lost 9 bases; unmatched junction nucleotides: 9.